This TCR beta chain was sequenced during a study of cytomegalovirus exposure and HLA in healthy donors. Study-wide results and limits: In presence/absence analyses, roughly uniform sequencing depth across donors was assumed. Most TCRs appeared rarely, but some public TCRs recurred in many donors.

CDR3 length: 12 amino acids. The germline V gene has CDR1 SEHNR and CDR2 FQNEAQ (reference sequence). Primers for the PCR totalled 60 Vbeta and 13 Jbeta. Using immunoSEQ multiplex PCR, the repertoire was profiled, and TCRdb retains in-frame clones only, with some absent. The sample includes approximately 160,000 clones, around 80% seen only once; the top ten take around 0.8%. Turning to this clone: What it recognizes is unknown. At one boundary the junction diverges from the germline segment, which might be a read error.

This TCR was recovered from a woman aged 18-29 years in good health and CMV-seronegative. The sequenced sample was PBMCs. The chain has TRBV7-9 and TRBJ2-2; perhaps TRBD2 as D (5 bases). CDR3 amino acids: CSSSLWEGELFF. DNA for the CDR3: TGTTCCAGCAGCCTTTGGGAGGGGGAGCTGTTTTTT.